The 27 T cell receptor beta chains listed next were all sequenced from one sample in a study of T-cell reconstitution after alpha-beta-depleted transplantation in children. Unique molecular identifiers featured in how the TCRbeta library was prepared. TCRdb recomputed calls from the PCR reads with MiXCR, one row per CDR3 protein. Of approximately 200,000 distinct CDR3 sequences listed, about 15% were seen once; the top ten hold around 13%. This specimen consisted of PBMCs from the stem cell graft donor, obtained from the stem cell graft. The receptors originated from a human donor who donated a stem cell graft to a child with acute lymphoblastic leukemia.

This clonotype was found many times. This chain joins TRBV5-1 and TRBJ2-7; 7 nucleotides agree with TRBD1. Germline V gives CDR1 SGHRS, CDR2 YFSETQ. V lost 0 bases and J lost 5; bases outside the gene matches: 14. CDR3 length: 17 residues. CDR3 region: CASSLGFLRQGVDEQYF. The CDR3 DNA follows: TGCGCCAGCAGCTTGGGGTTCCTACGACAGGGAGTGGACGAGCAGTACTTC. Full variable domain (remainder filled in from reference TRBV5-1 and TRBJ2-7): KAGVTQTPRYLIKTRGQQVTLSCSPISGHRSVSWYQQTPGQGLQFLFEYFSETQRNKGNFPGRFSGRQFSNSRSEMNVSTLELGDSALYLCASSLGFLRQGVDEQYFGPGTRLTVT.

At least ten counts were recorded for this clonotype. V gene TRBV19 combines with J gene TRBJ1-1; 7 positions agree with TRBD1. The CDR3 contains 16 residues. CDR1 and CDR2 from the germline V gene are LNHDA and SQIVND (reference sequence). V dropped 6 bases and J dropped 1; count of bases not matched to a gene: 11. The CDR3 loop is CASRSDRAPSNTEAFF. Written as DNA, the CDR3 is TGTGCCAGTAGGAGCGACAGGGCTCCCTCGAACACTGAAGCTTTCTTT.

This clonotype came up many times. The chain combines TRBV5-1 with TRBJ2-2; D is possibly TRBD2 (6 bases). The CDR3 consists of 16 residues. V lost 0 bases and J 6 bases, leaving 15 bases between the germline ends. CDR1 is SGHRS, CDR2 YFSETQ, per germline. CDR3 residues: CASSLATLPSAGELFF. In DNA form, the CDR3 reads TGCGCCAGCAGCTTGGCTACTCTTCCTAGCGCCGGGGAGCTGTTTTTT.

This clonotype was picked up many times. The CDR3 loop reads CASTTRGTEAFF. Written as DNA, the CDR3 is TGTGCCAGCACCACCCGCGGCACTGAAGCTTTCTTT. This chain links TRBV27 with TRBJ1-1, with no clear D. Deletions cut 7 bases from V and 4 bases from J, with 10 bases between. The CDR3 extends over 12 amino acids. Germline assignment: CDR1 MNHEY and CDR2 SMNVEV (reference sequence).

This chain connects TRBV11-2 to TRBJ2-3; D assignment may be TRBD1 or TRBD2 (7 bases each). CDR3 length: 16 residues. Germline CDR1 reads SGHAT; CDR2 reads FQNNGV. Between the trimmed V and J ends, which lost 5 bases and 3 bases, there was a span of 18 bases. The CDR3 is CASSPWQGGSTDTQYF. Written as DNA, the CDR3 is TGTGCCAGCAGCCCTTGGCAGGGGGGGAGTACAGATACGCAGTATTTT.

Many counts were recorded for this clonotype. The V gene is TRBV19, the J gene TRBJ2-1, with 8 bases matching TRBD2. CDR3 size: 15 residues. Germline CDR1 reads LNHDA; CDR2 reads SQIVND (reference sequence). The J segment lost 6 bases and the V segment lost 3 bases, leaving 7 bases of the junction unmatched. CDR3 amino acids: CASSMALAETNEQFF. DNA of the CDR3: TGTGCCAGTAGTATGGCACTAGCGGAGACCAATGAGCAGTTCTTC.

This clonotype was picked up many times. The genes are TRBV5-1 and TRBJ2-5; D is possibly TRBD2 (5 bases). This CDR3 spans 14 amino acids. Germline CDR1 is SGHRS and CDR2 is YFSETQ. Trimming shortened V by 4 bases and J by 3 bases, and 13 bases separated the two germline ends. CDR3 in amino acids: CASSGGNTEETQYF. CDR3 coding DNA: TGCGCCAGCAGCGGAGGAAATACTGAAGAGACCCAGTACTTC.

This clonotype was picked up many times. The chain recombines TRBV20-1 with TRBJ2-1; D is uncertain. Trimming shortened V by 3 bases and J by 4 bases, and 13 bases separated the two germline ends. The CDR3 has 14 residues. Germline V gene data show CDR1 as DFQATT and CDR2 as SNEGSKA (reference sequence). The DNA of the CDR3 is TGCAGTGCTAGCGAGACTGGGCTTTACAATGAGCAGTTCTTC. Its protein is CSASETGLYNEQFF.

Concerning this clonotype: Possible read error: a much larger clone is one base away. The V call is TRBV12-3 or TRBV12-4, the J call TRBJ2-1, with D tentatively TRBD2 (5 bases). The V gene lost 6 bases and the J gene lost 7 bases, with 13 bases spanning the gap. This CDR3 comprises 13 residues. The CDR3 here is CASSPGCGNEQFF. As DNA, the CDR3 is TGTGCCAGCAGCCCGGGCTGCGGGAATGAGCAGTTCTTC.

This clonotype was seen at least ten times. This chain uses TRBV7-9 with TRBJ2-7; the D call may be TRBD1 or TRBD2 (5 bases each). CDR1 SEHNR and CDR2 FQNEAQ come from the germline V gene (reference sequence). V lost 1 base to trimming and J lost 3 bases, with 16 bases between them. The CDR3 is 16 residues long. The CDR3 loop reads CASSLVTGLQGYEQYF. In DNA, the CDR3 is TGTGCCAGCAGCTTAGTGACGGGGCTCCAAGGCTACGAGCAGTACTTC. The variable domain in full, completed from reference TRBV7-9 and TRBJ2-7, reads DTGVSQNPRHKITKRGQNVTFRCDPISEHNRLYWYRQTLGQGPEFLTYFQNEAQLEKSRLLSDRFSAERPKGSFSTLEIQRTEQGDSAMYLCASSLVTGLQGYEQYFGPGTRLTVT.

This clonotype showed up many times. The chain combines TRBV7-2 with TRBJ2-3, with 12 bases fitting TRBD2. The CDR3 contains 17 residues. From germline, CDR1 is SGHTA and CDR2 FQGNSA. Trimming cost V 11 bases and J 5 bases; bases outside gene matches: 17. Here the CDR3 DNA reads TGTGCCGCCATGGAGGCTAGCGGGAGGGCCTGGGTAGATACGCAGTATTTT. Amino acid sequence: CAAMEASGRAWVDTQYF.

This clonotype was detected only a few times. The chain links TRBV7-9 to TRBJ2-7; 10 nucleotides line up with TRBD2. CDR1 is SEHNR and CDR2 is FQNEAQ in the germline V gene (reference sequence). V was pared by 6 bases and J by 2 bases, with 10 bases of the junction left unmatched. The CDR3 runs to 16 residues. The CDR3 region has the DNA TGTGCCAGCAGACCGACTAGCGGGTCCTTTCCCTACGAGCAGTACTTC. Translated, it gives CASRPTSGSFPYEQYF.

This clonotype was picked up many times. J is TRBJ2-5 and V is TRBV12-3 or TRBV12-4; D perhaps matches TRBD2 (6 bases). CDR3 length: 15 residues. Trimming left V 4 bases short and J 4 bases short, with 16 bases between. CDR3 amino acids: CASSSSGARRETQYF. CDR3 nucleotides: TGTGCCAGCAGTTCGTCGGGAGCAAGGCGAGAGACCCAGTACTTC.

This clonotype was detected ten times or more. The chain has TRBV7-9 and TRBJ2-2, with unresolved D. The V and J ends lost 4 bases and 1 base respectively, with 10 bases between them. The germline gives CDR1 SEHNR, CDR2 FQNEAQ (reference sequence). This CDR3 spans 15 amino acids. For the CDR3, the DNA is TGTGCCAGCAGCTCGCCAGTCCGGAACACCGGGGAGCTGTTTTTT. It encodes CASSSPVRNTGELFF. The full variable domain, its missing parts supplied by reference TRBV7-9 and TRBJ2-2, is DTGVSQNPRHKITKRGQNVTFRCDPISEHNRLYWYRQTLGQGPEFLTYFQNEAQLEKSRLLSDRFSAERPKGSFSTLEIQRTEQGDSAMYLCASSSPVRNTGELFFGEGSRLTVL.

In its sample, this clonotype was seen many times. CDR3 in amino acids: CASGEETQYF. In nucleotides, the CDR3 is TGTGCCTCAGGGGAAGAGACCCAGTACTTC. The chain uses TRBV10-3 and TRBJ2-5; TRBD1 is a possible D gene (6 bases). Between the trimmed V and J ends, which lost 11 bases and 3 bases, there was a span of 7 bases. In germline, CDR1 is ENHRY, CDR2 SYGVKD. The CDR3 is 10 amino acids.

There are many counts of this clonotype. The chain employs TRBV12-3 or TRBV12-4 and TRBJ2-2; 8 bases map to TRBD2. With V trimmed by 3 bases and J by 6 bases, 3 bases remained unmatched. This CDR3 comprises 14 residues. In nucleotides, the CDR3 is TGTGCCAGCAGTTTCCAAGCGGGAGCCGGGGAGCTGTTTTTT. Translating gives CASSFQAGAGELFF.

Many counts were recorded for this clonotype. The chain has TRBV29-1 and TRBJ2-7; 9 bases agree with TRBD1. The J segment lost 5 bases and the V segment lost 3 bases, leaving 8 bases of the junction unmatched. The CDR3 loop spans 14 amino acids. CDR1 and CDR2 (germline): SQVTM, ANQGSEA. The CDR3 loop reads CSVEKRGQGNEQYF. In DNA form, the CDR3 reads TGCAGCGTTGAGAAAAGGGGACAGGGTAACGAGCAGTACTTC.

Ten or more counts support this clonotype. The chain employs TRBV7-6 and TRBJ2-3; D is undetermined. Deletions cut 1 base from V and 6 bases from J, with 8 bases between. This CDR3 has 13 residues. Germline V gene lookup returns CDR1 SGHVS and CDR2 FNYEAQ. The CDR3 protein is CASSLGFWDTQYF. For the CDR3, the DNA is TGTGCCAGCAGCTTAGGGTTCTGGGATACGCAGTATTTT.

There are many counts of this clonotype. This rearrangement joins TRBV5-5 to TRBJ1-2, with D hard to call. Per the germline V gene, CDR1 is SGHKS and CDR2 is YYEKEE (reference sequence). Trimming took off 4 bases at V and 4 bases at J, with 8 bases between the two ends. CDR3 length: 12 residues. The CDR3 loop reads CASSQYSYGYTF. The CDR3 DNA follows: TGTGCCAGCAGCCAGTACTCCTATGGCTACACCTTC.

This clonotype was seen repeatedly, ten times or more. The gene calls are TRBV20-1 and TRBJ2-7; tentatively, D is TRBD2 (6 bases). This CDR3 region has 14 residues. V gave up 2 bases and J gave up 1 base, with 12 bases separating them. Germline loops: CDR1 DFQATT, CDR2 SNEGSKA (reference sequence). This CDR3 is CSARNRAGSYEQYF. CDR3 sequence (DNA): TGCAGTGCTAGAAATCGAGCGGGTTCCTACGAGCAGTACTTC.

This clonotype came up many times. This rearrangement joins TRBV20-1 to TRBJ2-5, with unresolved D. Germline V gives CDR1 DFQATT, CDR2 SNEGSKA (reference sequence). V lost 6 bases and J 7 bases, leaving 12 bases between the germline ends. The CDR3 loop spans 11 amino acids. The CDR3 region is CSALRVGTQYF. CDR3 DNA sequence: TGCAGTGCCCTAAGGGTGGGGACCCAGTACTTC.

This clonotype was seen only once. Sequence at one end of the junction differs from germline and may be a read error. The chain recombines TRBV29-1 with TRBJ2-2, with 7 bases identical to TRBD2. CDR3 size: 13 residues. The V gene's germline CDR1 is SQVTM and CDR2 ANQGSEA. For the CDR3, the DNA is TGCAGCGTTGAGCCCAGGGAGGGCGGGCAGCTGTTTTTT. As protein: CSVEPREGGQLFF.

This CDR3 is CASRCPGQMNTEAFF. In DNA, the CDR3 is TGTGCAAGTCGCTGCCCGGGACAGATGAACACTGAAGCTTTCTTT. The chain couples TRBV12-2 to TRBJ1-1; the table's D gene call, TRBD1, was not cross checked with the DNA. TRBV12-2 is annotated as a pseudogene. This CDR3 has 15 amino acids.

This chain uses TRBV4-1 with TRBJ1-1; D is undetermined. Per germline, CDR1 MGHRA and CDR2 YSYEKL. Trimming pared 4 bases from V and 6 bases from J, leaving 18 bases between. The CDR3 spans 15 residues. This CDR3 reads CASSRWVPVISEAFF. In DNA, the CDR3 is TGCGCCAGCAGCCGTTGGGTGCCGGTGATTTCTGAAGCTTTCTTT.

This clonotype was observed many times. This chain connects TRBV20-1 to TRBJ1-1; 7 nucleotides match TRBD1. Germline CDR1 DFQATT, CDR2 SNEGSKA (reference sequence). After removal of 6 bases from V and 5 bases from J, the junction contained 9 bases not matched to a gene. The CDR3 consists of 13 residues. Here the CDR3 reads CSALVTGTTEAFF. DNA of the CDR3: TGCAGTGCCCTAGTGACAGGGACGACTGAAGCTTTCTTT.

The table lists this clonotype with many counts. For the CDR3, the DNA is TGTGCCAGCAGCTCGCCCCCCACGGACATTCAGTACTTC. As protein: CASSSPPTDIQYF. This chain joins TRBV7-9 and TRBJ2-4, with D unclear. Looked up from germline, CDR1 is SEHNR and CDR2 is FQNEAQ (reference sequence). The CDR3 runs 13 residues. Trimming shortened V by 4 bases and J by 8 bases, and 12 bases separated the two germline ends.

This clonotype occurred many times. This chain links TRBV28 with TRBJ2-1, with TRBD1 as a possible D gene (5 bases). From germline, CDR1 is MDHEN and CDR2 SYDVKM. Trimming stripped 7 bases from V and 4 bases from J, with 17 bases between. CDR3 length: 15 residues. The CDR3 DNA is TGTGCCAGCACCCCCCCAGGGCGAGAGTACAATGAGCAGTTCTTC. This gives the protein CASTPPGREYNEQFF.